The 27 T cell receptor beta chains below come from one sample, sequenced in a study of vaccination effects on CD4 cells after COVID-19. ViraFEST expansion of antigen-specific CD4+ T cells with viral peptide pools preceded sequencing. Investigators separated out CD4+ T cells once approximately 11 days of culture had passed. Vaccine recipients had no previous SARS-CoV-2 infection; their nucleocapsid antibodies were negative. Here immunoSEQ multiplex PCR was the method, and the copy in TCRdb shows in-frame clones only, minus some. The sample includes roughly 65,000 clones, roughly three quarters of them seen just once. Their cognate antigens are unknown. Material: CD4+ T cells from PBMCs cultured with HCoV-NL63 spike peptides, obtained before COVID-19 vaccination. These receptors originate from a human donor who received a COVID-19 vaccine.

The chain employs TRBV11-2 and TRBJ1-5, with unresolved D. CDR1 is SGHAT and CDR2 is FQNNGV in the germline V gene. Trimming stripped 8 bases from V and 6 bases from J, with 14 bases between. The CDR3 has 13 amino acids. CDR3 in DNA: TGTGCCAGCGCGAAACCCCCTAGTCAGCCCCAGCATTTT. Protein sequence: CASAKPPSQPQHF.

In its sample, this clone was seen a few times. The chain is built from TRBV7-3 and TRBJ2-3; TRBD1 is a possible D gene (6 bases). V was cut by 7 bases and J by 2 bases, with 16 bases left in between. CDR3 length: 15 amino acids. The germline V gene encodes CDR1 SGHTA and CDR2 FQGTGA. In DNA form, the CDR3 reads TGTGCCAGCACCTACAGGGAGTGGCCCACAGATACGCAGTATTTT. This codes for CASTYREWPTDTQYF.

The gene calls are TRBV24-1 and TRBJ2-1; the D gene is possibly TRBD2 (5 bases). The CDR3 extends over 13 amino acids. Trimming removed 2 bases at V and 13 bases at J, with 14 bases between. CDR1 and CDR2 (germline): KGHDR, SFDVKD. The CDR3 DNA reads TGTGCCACCAGTGATTCTCACGAGCGGAGTCAGTTCTTC. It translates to CATSDSHERSQFF.

CDR3 DNA sequence: TGTGCCAGCAGCTTGGCCCTGGGCATGAACACTGAAGCTTTCTTT. Amino acids: CASSLALGMNTEAFF. J is TRBJ1-1 and V is TRBV5-4; unclear D gene. From germline, CDR1 is SGHNT and CDR2 YYREEE (reference sequence). The CDR3 length is 15 residues. Trimming took 0 bases from V and 0 from J, leaving 9 bases between them.

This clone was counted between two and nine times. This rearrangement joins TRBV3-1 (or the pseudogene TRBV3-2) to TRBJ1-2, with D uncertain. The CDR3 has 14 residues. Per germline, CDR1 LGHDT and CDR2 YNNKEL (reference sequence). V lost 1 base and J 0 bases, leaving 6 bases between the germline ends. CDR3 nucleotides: TGTGCCAGCAGCCAAGTAAATACTAACTATGGCTACACCTTC. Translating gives CASSQVNTNYGYTF.

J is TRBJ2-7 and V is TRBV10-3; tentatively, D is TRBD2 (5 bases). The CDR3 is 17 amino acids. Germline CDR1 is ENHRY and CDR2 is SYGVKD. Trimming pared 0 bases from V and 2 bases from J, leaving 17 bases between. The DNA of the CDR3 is TGTGCCATCAGTGAGTCTGCCCCTACTACTAGTCCCTACGAGCAGTACGTC. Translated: CAISESAPTTSPYEQYV.

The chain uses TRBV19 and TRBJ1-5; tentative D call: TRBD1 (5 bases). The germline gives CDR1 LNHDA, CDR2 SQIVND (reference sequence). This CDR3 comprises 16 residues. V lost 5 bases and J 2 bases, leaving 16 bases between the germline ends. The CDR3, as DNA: TGTGCCAGTAGTTCGGGGGACTTTGGGGGCAATCAGCCCCAGCATTTT. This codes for CASSSGDFGGNQPQHF.

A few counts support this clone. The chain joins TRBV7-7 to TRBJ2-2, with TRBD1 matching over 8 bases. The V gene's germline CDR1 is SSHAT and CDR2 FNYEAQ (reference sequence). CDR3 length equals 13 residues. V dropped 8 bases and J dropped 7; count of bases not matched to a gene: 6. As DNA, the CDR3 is TGTGCCAGCGGCGGACAGGGTGGCGGGGAGCTGTTTTTT. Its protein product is CASGGQGGGELFF.

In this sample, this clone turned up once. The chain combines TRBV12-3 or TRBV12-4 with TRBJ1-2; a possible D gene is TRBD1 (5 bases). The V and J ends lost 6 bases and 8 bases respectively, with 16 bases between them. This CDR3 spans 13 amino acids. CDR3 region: CASRTRRVLGYTF. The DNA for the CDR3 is TGTGCCAGCAGGACCCGCAGGGTATTAGGCTACACCTTC.

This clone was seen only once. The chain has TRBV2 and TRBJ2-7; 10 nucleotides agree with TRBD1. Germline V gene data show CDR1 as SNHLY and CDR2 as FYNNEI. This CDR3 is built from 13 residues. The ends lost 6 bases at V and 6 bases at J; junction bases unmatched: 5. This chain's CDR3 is CASSDRGQSEQYV. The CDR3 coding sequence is TGTGCCAGCAGCGACAGGGGGCAGTCCGAGCAGTACGTC.

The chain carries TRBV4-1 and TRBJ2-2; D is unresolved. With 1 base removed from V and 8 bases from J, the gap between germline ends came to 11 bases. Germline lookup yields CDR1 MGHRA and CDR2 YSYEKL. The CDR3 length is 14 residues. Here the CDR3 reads CASSQGVFRGELFF. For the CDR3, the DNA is TGCGCCAGCAGCCAAGGGGTTTTTCGGGGGGAGCTGTTTTTT.

CDR3 DNA: TGTGCCAGCTCACCCCAGGGACAGGGAATGATCGACGAGCAGTACGTC. This sequence encodes CASSPQGQGMIDEQYV. The J gene is TRBJ2-7, the V gene TRBV18; 9 positions match TRBD1. CDR3 length equals 16 residues. Germline trimming cut 3 bases from V and 5 bases from J; bases unmatched to any gene: 11. CDR1 is KGHSH and CDR2 is LQKENI in the germline V gene.

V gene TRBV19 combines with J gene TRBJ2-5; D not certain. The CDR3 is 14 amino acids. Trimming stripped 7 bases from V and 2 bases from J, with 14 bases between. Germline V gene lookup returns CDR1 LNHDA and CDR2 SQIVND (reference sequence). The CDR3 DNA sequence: TGTGCCAGTAAAAATACGAACCGACAAGAGACCCAGTACTTC. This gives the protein CASKNTNRQETQYF.

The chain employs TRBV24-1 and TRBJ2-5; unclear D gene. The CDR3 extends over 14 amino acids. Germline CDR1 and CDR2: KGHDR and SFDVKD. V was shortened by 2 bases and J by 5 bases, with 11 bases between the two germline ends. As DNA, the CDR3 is TGTGCCACCAGTGATTCAAGGGCTGGGGAGACCCAGTACTTC. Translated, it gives CATSDSRAGETQYF.

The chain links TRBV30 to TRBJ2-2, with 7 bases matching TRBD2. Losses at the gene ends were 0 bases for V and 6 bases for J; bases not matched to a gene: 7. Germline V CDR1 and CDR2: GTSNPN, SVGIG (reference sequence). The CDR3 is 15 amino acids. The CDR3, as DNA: TGTGCCTGGAGTGTGGCGGGGGTCGGGGCCGGGGAGCTGTTTTTT. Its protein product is CAWSVAGVGAGELFF.

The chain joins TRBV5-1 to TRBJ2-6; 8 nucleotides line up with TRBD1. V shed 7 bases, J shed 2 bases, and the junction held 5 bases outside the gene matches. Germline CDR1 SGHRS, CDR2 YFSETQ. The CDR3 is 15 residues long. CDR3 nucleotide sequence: TGCGCCAGCGACAGGGGCGCTGCTGGGGCCAACGTCCTGACTTTC. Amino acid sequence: CASDRGAAGANVLTF.

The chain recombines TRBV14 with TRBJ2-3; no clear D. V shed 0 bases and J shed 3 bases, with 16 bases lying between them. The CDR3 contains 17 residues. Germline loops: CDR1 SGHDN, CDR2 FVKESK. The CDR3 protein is CASSQDFALFGTDTQYF. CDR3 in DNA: TGTGCCAGCAGCCAAGATTTCGCCTTGTTTGGAACAGATACGCAGTATTTT. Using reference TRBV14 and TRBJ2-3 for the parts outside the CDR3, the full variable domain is EAGVTQFPSHSVIEKGQTVTLRCDPISGHDNLYWYRRVMGKEIKFLLHFVKESKQDESGMPNNRFLAERTGGTYSTLKVQPAELEDSGVYFCASSQDFALFGTDTQYFGPGTRLTVL.

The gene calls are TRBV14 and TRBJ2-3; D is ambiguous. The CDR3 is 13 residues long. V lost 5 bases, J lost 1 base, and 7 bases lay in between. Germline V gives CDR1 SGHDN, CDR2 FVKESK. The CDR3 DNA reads TGTGCCAGCAGCGCGCGTGGCACAGATACGCAGTATTTT. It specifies CASSARGTDTQYF.

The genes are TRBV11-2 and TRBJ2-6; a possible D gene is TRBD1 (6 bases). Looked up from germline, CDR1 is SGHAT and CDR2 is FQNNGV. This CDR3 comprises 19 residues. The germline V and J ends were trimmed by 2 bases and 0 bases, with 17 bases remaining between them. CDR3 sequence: CASSLFVTGRGSGANVLTF. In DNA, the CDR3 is TGTGCCAGCAGCTTATTCGTGACAGGTCGGGGCTCTGGGGCCAACGTCCTGACTTTC.

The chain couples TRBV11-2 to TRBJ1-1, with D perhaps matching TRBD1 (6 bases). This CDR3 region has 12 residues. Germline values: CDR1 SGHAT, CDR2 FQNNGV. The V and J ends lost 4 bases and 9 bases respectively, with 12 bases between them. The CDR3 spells CASSSGGSKAFF. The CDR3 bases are TGTGCCAGCAGCTCGGGGGGCAGCAAAGCTTTCTTT.

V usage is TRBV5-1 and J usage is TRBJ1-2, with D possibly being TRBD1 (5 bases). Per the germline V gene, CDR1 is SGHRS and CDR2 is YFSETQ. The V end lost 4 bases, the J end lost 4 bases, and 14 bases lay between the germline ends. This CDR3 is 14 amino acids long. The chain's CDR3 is CASSPDRPLYGYTF. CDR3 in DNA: TGCGCCAGCAGCCCCGACAGACCCCTCTATGGCTACACCTTC.

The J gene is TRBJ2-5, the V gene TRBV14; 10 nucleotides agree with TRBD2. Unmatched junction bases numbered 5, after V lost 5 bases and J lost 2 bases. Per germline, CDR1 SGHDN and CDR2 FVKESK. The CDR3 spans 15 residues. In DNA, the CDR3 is TGTGCCAGCAGCTCCGGACTAGCGGTTCAAGAGACCCAGTACTTC. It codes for CASSSGLAVQETQYF.

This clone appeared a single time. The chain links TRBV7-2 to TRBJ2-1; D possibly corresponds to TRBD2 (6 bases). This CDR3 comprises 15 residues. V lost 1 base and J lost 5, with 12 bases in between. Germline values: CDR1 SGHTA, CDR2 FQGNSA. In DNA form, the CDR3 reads TGTGCCAGCAGCTTAGTCGGGACTCAGAACAATGAGCAGTTCTTC. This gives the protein CASSLVGTQNNEQFF.

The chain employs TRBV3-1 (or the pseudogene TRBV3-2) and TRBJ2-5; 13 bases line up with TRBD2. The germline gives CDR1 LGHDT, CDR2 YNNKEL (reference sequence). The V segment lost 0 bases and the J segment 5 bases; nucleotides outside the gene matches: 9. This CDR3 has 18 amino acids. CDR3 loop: CASSQDWTSGGEAETQYF. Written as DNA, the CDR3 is TGTGCCAGCAGCCAAGATTGGACTAGCGGGGGAGAGGCGGAGACCCAGTACTTC.

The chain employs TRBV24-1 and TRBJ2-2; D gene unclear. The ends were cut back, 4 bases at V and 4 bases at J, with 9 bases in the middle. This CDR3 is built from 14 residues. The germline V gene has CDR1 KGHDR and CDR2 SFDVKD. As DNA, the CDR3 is TGTGCCACCAGTGACCCCGTAGCCACCGGGGAGCTGTTTTTT. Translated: CATSDPVATGELFF.

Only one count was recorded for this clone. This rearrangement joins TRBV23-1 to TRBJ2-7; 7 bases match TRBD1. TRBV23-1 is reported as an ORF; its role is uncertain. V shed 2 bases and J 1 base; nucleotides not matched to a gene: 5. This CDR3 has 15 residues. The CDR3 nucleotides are TGCGCCAGCAGTCAAAGCCGGGACAGTTCCTACGAGCAGTACGTC. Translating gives CASSQSRDSSYEQYV.

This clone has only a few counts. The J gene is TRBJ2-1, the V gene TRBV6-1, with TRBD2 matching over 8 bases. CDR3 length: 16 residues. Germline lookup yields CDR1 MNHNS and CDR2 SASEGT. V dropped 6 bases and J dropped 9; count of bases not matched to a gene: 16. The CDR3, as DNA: TGTGCCAGCAGAGAACGGGGGGGCCTGGGTAAGAGTGAGCAGTTCTTC. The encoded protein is CASRERGGLGKSEQFF.